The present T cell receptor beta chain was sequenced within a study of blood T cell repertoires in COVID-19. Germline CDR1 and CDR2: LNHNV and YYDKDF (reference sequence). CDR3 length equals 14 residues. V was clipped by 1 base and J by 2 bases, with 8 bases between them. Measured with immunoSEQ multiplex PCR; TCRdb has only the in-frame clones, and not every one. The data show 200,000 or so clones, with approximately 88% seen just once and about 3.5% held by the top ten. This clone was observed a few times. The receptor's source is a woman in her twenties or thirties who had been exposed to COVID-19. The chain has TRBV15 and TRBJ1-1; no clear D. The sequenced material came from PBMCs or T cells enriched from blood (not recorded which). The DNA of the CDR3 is TGTGCCACCAGCAGAGGGCCTAGCAACACTGAAGCTTTCTTT. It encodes CATSRGPSNTEAFF.